The 2 T cell receptor beta chains listed next were all sequenced from one sample in a study of CD8+ T cells in alopecia areata (dated by TCRdb to the late 2010s). The library was prepared using the immunoSEQ multiplex PCR assay. RNA was extracted from all samples and reverse transcribed into cDNA as template for TCR sequencing. TCRdb took this table from immuneACCESS and kept in-frame rearrangements with V and J called. Such tables lack part of the clones; where checked against another copy, unresolved V genes explain under half of the gap, and the rest is unexplained. Within this sample are fewer than 250,000 clones, with under 40% of them counted one time only. The ten most abundant clones make up about 0.48% of the sample. The treatment or condition label corresponds to: oral pan-JAK inhibitor, 5-10 mg twice daily. Sequencing used CD4+ T cells sorted from blood, obtained at approximately week 30, from a patient treated with tofacitinib. Receptors were obtained from a human donor with alopecia areata.

The rearrangement uses TRBV30 and TRBJ2-7, with D unclear. The CDR3 runs 13 residues. The V gene's germline CDR1 is GTSNPN and CDR2 SVGIG (reference sequence). The V end was cut by 0 bases, the J end by 2 bases, with 8 bases between. This CDR3 is CAWSVQVAYEQYF. CDR3 DNA: TGTGCCTGGAGTGTCCAAGTTGCCTACGAGCAGTACTTC.

The rearrangement links TRBV5-1 to TRBJ1-2; D may be TRBD1 (5 bases). Germline V gives CDR1 SGHRS, CDR2 YFSETQ. There are 17 residues in the CDR3. V was cut by 4 bases and J by 4 bases, with 23 bases left in between. In DNA form, the CDR3 reads TGCGCCAGCAGCCCCGATGGGGACTCCGAGAGTTCCTATGGCTACACCTTC. This translates into CASSPDGDSESSYGYTF.